The entry below describes one T cell receptor (beta chain). The target of this receptor is not known. No quality values exist for individual bases; no much larger clone is one base distant. The data belong to a study of vaccination and CD4 T cells after COVID-19 (dated by TCRdb to between 2021 and 2023). In terms of the full investigation: Convalescent patients had a positive SARS-CoV-2 result on nasal swab PCR, and of these patients, several had mild disease and one had severe disease. Post-vaccine blood samples were obtained a median of about 72 days after the second vaccine dose, with a range of about 12 to 241 days. Six males and four females were included in the convalescent cohort, with two Hispanic individuals, seven Caucasians, two Asians and one multiracial person represented. Post-COVID blood samples from convalescent patients were collected a median of 101 days after diagnosis, with a range of 35 to 161 days. Participants received two doses of either the Pfizer-BioNTech BNT162b2 vaccine (n=8) or the Moderna mRNA-1273 vaccine (n=2). In ten to eleven COVID-19 convalescent patients and a few infection-naive healthy vaccine recipients, researchers compared the spike-specific CD4+ TCR repertoire from before mRNA vaccination with the repertoire from after. Control cultures received a CEFX viral epitope pool as the positive control, an HIV-1 Nef peptide pool as the negative control, or no peptide. The cultures were stimulated with overlapping spike peptide pools from SARS-CoV-2 and from the common cold coronaviruses HCoV-NL63, HCoV-OC43 and HCoV-229E.

The treatment or condition label for this specimen denotes: approximately 9-day PBMC culture with coronavirus spike peptide pools or control peptides (ViraFEST assay). The study used the ViraFEST assay, which expanded antigen-specific T cells with peptide pools and then identified expanded clonotypes by TCR sequencing. The convalescent patients' positive SARS-CoV-2 PCR tests fell between March and December 2020, which was before the Alpha, Beta and Delta variants emerged in the United States. PBMCs were cultured at a few million per well in IMDM supplemented with roughly 5% human AB serum and around 9.5 IU/ml IL-2, with around 10 ug/ml peptide pools added. Half of the culture medium was replaced with fresh IL-2-containing medium on days 3 and 7. CD4+ T cells were isolated after around 9 days of culture through negative selection using the EasySep CD4+ T cell isolation kit. Ficoll-Paque Plus gradient centrifugation was used to isolate PBMCs from whole blood, and the isolated PBMCs were then either used fresh or cryopreserved at -140C. Triplicate wells were generally used for each culture condition.

What the study reported, not specific to this receptor: Of the vaccine-specific clones found in convalescent patients, nearly all (304 of 307) were mono-reactive for SARS-CoV-2 spike instead of being cross-reactive with common cold coronaviruses. The median count of SARS-CoV-2-reactive clonotypes went up from some 23 after infection to some 38 after vaccination, although the change was not significant. Only a relatively small number of convalescent patients were included in the study, and early timepoints following natural infection were not analyzed. Among convalescent patients, a median approximately 88% of the SARS-CoV-2-reactive clones seen after vaccination appeared only after vaccination, which suggests priming specific to the vaccine.

From cysteine to phenylalanine, the CDR3 is 15 amino acids long. The only DNA kept is the CDR3, 45 bases in frame from the first base. Trimming removed 4 bases from V and 4 bases from J, leaving 13 bases between the germline ends. From the germline V gene, CDR1 is MDHEN and CDR2 is SYDVKM. Libraries were made using PCR. DNA from cultured CD4+ T cells underwent TCR sequencing with the Oncomine TCR Beta short-read assay at the Johns Hopkins FTIC core. Genomic DNA was extracted from the cultured CD4+ T cells with the QIAamp micro DNA kit. Oncomine TCR Beta libraries from cultured CD4+ T cells were pooled using unique dual indexes and sequenced on an Illumina iSeq 100. The original pipeline was this. Non-productive sequences were removed, and CDR3s not starting with C, not ending with F or W, or shorter than 7 amino acids were discarded. The MANAFEST web application was used to identify antigen-specific clonotypes by comparing peptide-stimulated wells against reference wells and other culture wells. An FDR below 0.05, an odds ratio above 5, and a productive frequency above 0.1% in at least two of three replicate wells were required for clones to be considered positive. Cross-reactive clonotypes were defined as significantly expanded in both SARS-CoV-2 spike wells and at least one common cold coronavirus spike condition. CDR3 homology was assessed with Levenshtein distances (stringdist) and unrooted phylogenetic trees (ape) in R version 3.6.1. Using fastp at Q25 and MiXCR, TCRdb reprocessed the public reads and kept productive beta chains. Rows matching on CDR3 protein sequence are summarized as one entry with the most common DNA and genes. TCRdb's processing, not the authors' own work, is the source of the V and J calls. The sample table lists about 5,200 distinct CDR3 sequences, 25% to 35% of them with a count of one. The ten most abundant clones make up under 25% of the sample.

The source material was CD4+ T cells from blood, cultured in vitro, sampled after SARS-CoV-2 vaccination. The rearranged segments are TRBV28 and TRBJ2-2; the D gene is perhaps TRBD1, on 6 matching bases. The sequence was collected from a human donor who had recovered from COVID-19. The CDR3 has the sequence CASSSSGAPTGELFF. At the DNA level, the sequence is TGTGCCAGCAGTTCCTCAGGGGCCCCCACCGGGGAGCTGTTTTTT.